This T cell receptor (beta chain) was identified in a study of blood T cell repertoires in COVID-19 (TCRdb year 2020). Notes on the research overall: Collaborator samples came from the United States, Italy and Spain and covered acute and convalescent phases of COVID-19. Where available, HLA class I and class II types were obtained from metadata supplied by the sample provider rather than from assay-based typing. The repertoires were made available in a free public database intended to serve as a resource for research on the immune response to SARS-CoV-2. Nearly every sample came with metadata listing a de-identified subject ID, COVID-19 status, age in years and sex. Samples came from the ongoing ImmuneRACE study (first 160 participants) plus 1,254 subjects from 6 global collaborators. The material from the prospective study consisted of cDNA or gDNA derived from T cells, B-cell-depleted T cells, or PBMCs. The dataset comprised deeply sampled blood TCRbeta repertoires from subjects exposed to, actively infected with, or recovered from COVID-19. Overall study results and their limits: How much clinical and demographic metadata was included differed by source and by participant, and the metadata was provided uncurated.

Whole blood was collected in K2EDTA tubes by collaborating institutions according to the institutions' own protocols. Collaborator samples were shipped for TCRbeta analysis as frozen whole blood, isolated PBMCs, or DNA extracted from either sample type. A note on this clone: Its antigen is still unknown. It has no much larger one-base neighbor in the sample; base qualities were not kept.

The V end loses 3 bases and the J end loses 4 bases, and a stretch of 21 bases separates them. The CDR3 holds 17 amino acids from the cysteine to the phenylalanine. Only the CDR3 region is kept as DNA, spanning 51 bases read in frame from base 1. The germline V gene gives CDR1 as MDHEN and CDR2 as SYDVKM. TCRbeta CDR3 regions were amplified from genomic DNA using the immunoSEQ Assay, a bias-controlled multiplex PCR. Processing in the source paper ran as follows. Within the assay, amplification of reference gene primers was used to estimate how many nucleated cells each sample contained. To quantify the absolute abundance of each unique TCRbeta CDR3 rearrangement, sequence reads were collapsed and filtered. For each sample, productive Simpson clonality was calculated as the square root of Simpson's diversity index over productive rearrangements. This is the immuneACCESS table as TCRdb keeps it, with only in-frame sequences that have V and J called. A part of the clones is gone; compared with another copy, unresolved V genes explain less than half, and the rest is unexplained. V and J calls and clone size follow that table, whereas D and trimming were derived from the DNA. The sample table holds roughly 40,000 clones, of which approximately 80% were seen once. The top ten clones comprise 11% to 15% of the sample.

Sequencing was carried out using peripheral blood. This clonotype was sampled from a human donor in a cohort sampled during active COVID-19. The rearrangement combines TRBV28 with TRBJ1-2; TRBD1 might be the D gene, on 6 matching bases. The bases are TGTGCCAGCAGTTTCCCCGGCGGGGGCGCACGTCCCTATGGCTACACCTTC. Its protein is CASSFPGGGARPYGYTF.